A single sample is the source of the 28 T cell receptor beta chains below, sequenced in a study of beta chain features in type 1 diabetes. The whole isolated RNA underwent reverse transcription, so sequencing captured expressed TCRB transcripts. The method was immunoSEQ multiplex PCR; TCRdb's version includes in-frame clones alone and lacks a portion of them. The data contain around 330,000 clones, 11% of them singletons. Sequencing was performed on naive CD4+ T cells from blood. The receptors stem from a woman in her thirties in good health.

CDR3 in amino acids: CASSYAQGQETQYF. The CDR3 DNA is TGTGCCAGCAGTTACGCACAGGGCCAAGAGACCCAGTACTTC. The rearrangement joins TRBV6-5 to TRBJ2-5; tentatively, D is TRBD1 (6 bases). The V gene's germline CDR1 is MNHEY and CDR2 SVGAGI. CDR3 length: 14 amino acids. Trimming removed 2 bases from V and 1 base from J, with 8 bases in between.

This chain uses TRBV5-5 with TRBJ2-1; 7 nucleotides line up with TRBD2. Germline-derived CDR1 and CDR2 are SGHKS and YYEKEE (reference sequence). V was clipped by 2 bases and J by 10 bases; unmatched bases: 6. The CDR3 contains 13 residues. CDR3 sequence reads: CASSFEAGREQFF. The CDR3, as DNA: TGTGCCAGCAGCTTTGAAGCGGGAAGGGAGCAGTTCTTC.

J is TRBJ2-3 and V is TRBV7-6; D remains ambiguous. This CDR3 has 14 amino acids. Germline V gene lookup returns CDR1 SGHVS and CDR2 FNYEAQ. Trimming took off 1 base at V and 0 bases at J, with 5 bases between the two ends. CDR3 in amino acids: CASSLVESTDTQYF. The CDR3 region has the DNA TGTGCCAGCAGCTTAGTGGAGAGCACAGATACGCAGTATTTT.

This clone came up a few times. The rearrangement links TRBV28 to TRBJ2-7; tentative D call: TRBD1 (6 bases). Trimming took off 9 bases at V and 2 bases at J, with 11 bases between the two ends. Per germline, CDR1 MDHEN and CDR2 SYDVKM. This CDR3 spans 12 amino acids. CDR3 coding DNA: TGTGCCAGTGCGACAGGAACCTACGAGCAGTACTTC. Translation gives CASATGTYEQYF.

The J gene is TRBJ2-7, the V gene TRBV18, with TRBD1 matching 7 bases. The CDR3 runs to 14 residues. Unmatched junction bases numbered 2, after V lost 3 bases and J lost 0 bases. The germline CDR1 and CDR2 sequences are KGHSH and LQKENI. CDR3 in amino acids: CASSPGTDSYEQYF. Here the CDR3 DNA reads TGTGCCAGCTCACCCGGGACAGACTCCTACGAGCAGTACTTC.

The chain recombines TRBV5-1 with TRBJ1-1; possible D gene TRBD1, 6 bases. This CDR3 is built from 16 residues. Looked up from germline, CDR1 is SGHRS and CDR2 is YFSETQ. V shed 2 bases and J shed 1 base, with 15 bases lying between them. The CDR3 loop is CASSFVRGASNTEAFF. The CDR3 DNA is TGCGCCAGCAGCTTCGTCCGGGGGGCCTCGAACACTGAAGCTTTCTTT. The full variable domain, rest sourced from reference TRBV5-1 and TRBJ1-1, is KAGVTQTPRYLIKTRGQQVTLSCSPISGHRSVSWYQQTPGQGLQFLFEYFSETQRNKGNFPGRFSGRQFSNSRSEMNVSTLELGDSALYLCASSFVRGASNTEAFFGQGTRLTVV.

This clone was counted between two and nine times. This rearrangement joins TRBV28 to TRBJ2-5; D gene uncertain. The CDR3 length is 11 residues. Germline V gene sequence: CDR1 MDHEN, CDR2 SYDVKM. V lost 2 bases to trimming and J lost 7 bases, with 5 bases between them. The CDR3: CASSLPGTQYF. Written as DNA, the CDR3 is TGTGCCAGCAGTTTACCGGGGACCCAGTACTTC.

This clone was detected only a few times. The rearrangement links TRBV5-1 to TRBJ1-1; perhaps TRBD1 as D (5 bases). CDR3 size: 14 residues. The V and J ends lost 5 bases and 1 base respectively, with 12 bases between them. From germline, CDR1 is SGHRS and CDR2 YFSETQ. CDR3 region: CASRSATGNTEAFF. In DNA form, the CDR3 reads TGCGCCAGCAGATCCGCCACAGGGAACACTGAAGCTTTCTTT. Complete variable domain (other parts from reference TRBV5-1 and TRBJ1-1): KAGVTQTPRYLIKTRGQQVTLSCSPISGHRSVSWYQQTPGQGLQFLFEYFSETQRNKGNFPGRFSGRQFSNSRSEMNVSTLELGDSALYLCASRSATGNTEAFFGQGTRLTVV.

The sample holds a few counts of this clone. V is TRBV7-3 and J is TRBJ1-2, with a possible D match to TRBD1 (5 bases). The germline gives CDR1 SGHTA, CDR2 FQGTGA. This CDR3 contains 13 residues. The V gene lost 5 bases and the J gene lost 4 bases, with 11 bases spanning the gap. The DNA of the CDR3 is TGTGCCAGCAGCCCAACAGGCGTCTATGGCTACACCTTC. Its translation: CASSPTGVYGYTF.

This clone was counted a few times. This chain connects TRBV7-6 to TRBJ2-3, with D perhaps TRBD1 (6 bases). Trimming pared 5 bases from V and 5 bases from J, leaving 8 bases between. This CDR3 has 12 residues. Germline V gene sequence: CDR1 SGHVS, CDR2 FNYEAQ. The CDR3 loop reads CASSVQGDTQYF. In nucleotides, the CDR3 is TGTGCCAGCAGCGTACAGGGAGATACGCAGTATTTT.

The chain has TRBV9 and TRBJ2-3; TRBD1 might be the D (6 bases). V was cut by 3 bases and J by 5 bases, with 19 bases left in between. CDR1 is SGDLS, CDR2 YYNGEE, per germline. This CDR3 has 16 amino acids. CDR3: CASSGNREIGGDTQYF. CDR3 bases: TGTGCCAGCAGCGGAAACAGGGAGATTGGGGGAGATACGCAGTATTTT. The full variable domain, its missing parts supplied by reference TRBV9 and TRBJ2-3, is DSGVTQTPKHLITATGQRVTLRCSPRSGDLSVYWYQQSLDQGLQFLIQYYNGEERAKGNILERFSAQQFPDLHSELNLSSLELGDSALYFCASSGNREIGGDTQYFGPGTRLTVL.

The genes are TRBV5-1 and TRBJ2-1, with D perhaps matching TRBD1 (6 bases). CDR1 is SGHRS, CDR2 YFSETQ, per germline. The CDR3 contains 15 residues. Trimming pared 2 bases from V and 5 bases from J, leaving 14 bases between. CDR3 protein: CASSLFGTKNNEQFF. The CDR3 coding sequence is TGCGCCAGCAGCTTATTCGGGACAAAGAACAATGAGCAGTTCTTC.

The gene calls are TRBV7-9 and TRBJ2-2; possibly TRBD2 for D (5 bases). The germline gives CDR1 SEHNR, CDR2 FQNEAQ (reference sequence). CDR3 length equals 13 residues. Trimming removed 3 bases from V and 8 bases from J, with 10 bases in between. DNA of the CDR3: TGTGCCAGCAGCTTGACAACGGGAGGGGAGCTGTTTTTT. Its translation: CASSLTTGGELFF. The whole variable domain, filled in from reference TRBV7-9 and TRBJ2-2, reads DTGVSQNPRHKITKRGQNVTFRCDPISEHNRLYWYRQTLGQGPEFLTYFQNEAQLEKSRLLSDRFSAERPKGSFSTLEIQRTEQGDSAMYLCASSLTTGGELFFGEGSRLTVL.

V usage is TRBV9 and J usage is TRBJ2-1; 8 bases map to TRBD2. The CDR3 is made up of 14 amino acids. From germline, CDR1 is SGDLS and CDR2 YYNGEE. V was pared by 3 bases and J by 7 bases, with 6 bases of the junction left unmatched. CDR3 region: CASSATGGMNEQFF. CDR3 DNA sequence: TGTGCCAGCAGCGCCACGGGAGGGATGAATGAGCAGTTCTTC.

The rearrangement links TRBV10-2 to TRBJ2-7; 13 positions agree with TRBD2. Germline V CDR1 and CDR2: WSHSY, SAAADI. The CDR3 runs 13 residues. V shed 8 bases and J 5 bases; nucleotides not matched to a gene: 3. The CDR3 DNA follows: TGCGCCAGCCGGACTAGCGGGAGTAACGAGCAGTACTTC. It translates to CASRTSGSNEQYF.

This clone was counted a few times. The gene calls are TRBV11-2 and TRBJ2-1; 8 positions agree with TRBD2. After removal of 4 bases from V and 6 bases from J, the junction contained 8 bases not matched to a gene. The CDR3 totals 15 residues. Per germline, CDR1 SGHAT and CDR2 FQNNGV. This CDR3 reads CASSYTSGGGNEQFF. DNA for the CDR3: TGTGCCAGCAGCTACACTAGCGGAGGGGGCAATGAGCAGTTCTTC.

This chain joins TRBV18 and TRBJ1-1, with D possibly matching TRBD1 (5 bases). Germline CDR1 reads KGHSH; CDR2 reads LQKENI. This CDR3 region has 16 residues. V was clipped by 1 base and J by 3 bases, with 15 bases between them. The CDR3 nucleotides read TGTGCCAGCTCACCACTGGGGTGGTCGGGGGACACTGAAGCTTTCTTT. It yields the protein CASSPLGWSGDTEAFF.

This clone was seen a few times. The V gene is TRBV6-6, the J gene TRBJ2-2; D perhaps matches TRBD2 (5 bases). Germline V lookup: CDR1 MNHNY, CDR2 SVGAGI (reference sequence). Trimming took 3 bases from V and 4 from J, leaving 15 bases between them. This CDR3 spans 16 amino acids. The CDR3, as DNA: TGTGCCAGCAGTTATTACGTCGTAGAGGGCACCGGGGAGCTGTTTTTT. It codes for CASSYYVVEGTGELFF.

V gene TRBV7-2 combines with J gene TRBJ2-5; 13 nucleotides align to TRBD2. The V segment lost 5 bases and the J segment 4 bases; nucleotides outside the gene matches: 7. Looked up from germline, CDR1 is SGHTA and CDR2 is FQGNSA. CDR3 length: 16 amino acids. For the CDR3, the DNA is TGTGCCAGCAGCCCCTGGACTAGCGGGAGACCAGAGACCCAGTACTTC. This encodes CASSPWTSGRPETQYF.

This sequence joins TRBV7-2 and TRBJ2-7; 8 bases are shared with TRBD2. V lost 5 bases and J lost 3; bases outside the gene matches: 12. Germline CDR1 SGHTA, CDR2 FQGNSA. The CDR3 totals 16 residues. Written as DNA, the CDR3 is TGTGCCAGCAGCGGGGCCGGGACTAGTTCACTCTACGAGCAGTACTTC. This codes for CASSGAGTSSLYEQYF.

The table lists this clone with a few counts. CDR3 in amino acids: CASRLTGLFTGELFF. Here the CDR3 DNA reads TGTGCCAGTAGACTAACGGGACTATTCACCGGGGAGCTGTTTTTT. This rearrangement joins TRBV19 to TRBJ2-2; TRBD2 aligns across 7 bases. Germline values: CDR1 LNHDA, CDR2 SQIVND (reference sequence). The trim removed 6 bases at V and 4 bases at J, leaving 8 bases unmatched. This CDR3 has 15 residues.

The chain carries TRBV15 and TRBJ2-3, with 13 bases matching TRBD2. J gave up 5 bases and V 4 bases, and 6 bases lay outside the gene matches. Per the germline V gene, CDR1 is LNHNV and CDR2 is YYDKDF (reference sequence). This CDR3 has 16 amino acids. The CDR3 DNA sequence: TGTGCCACCAGCACCCGGACTAGCGGGGGCTTAGATACGCAGTATTTT. Amino acids: CATSTRTSGGLDTQYF.

This chain connects TRBV6-1 to TRBJ2-7; TRBD1 might be the D (6 bases). V lost 6 bases, J lost 3 bases, and 12 bases lay in between. Germline CDR1 and CDR2: MNHNS and SASEGT. This CDR3 has 13 amino acids. The CDR3 DNA reads as TGTGCCAGCAGCCACAGGGAAGGCTACGAGCAGTACTTC. Translating gives CASSHREGYEQYF.

This clone came up a few times. The chain combines TRBV7-3 with TRBJ2-6; perhaps TRBD2 as D (5 bases). Germline V lookup: CDR1 SGHTA, CDR2 FQGTGA. This CDR3 region has 17 residues. V lost 0 bases, J lost 0 bases, and 9 bases lay in between. CDR3 nucleotides: TGTGCCAGCAGCTTAACGTTACGGGGCTCTGGGGCCAACGTCCTGACTTTC. Translated, it gives CASSLTLRGSGANVLTF.

The J gene is TRBJ2-7, the V gene TRBV11-2; tentatively, D is TRBD1 (6 bases). The CDR3 totals 16 residues. Germline values: CDR1 SGHAT, CDR2 FQNNGV. V dropped 6 bases and J dropped 3 bases, with 21 bases sitting between them. The CDR3 DNA reads as TGTGCCAGCAGAACGATCTCCGGGACATACCACTACGAGCAGTACTTC. This gives the protein CASRTISGTYHYEQYF.

This clone was seen a handful of times. The chain carries TRBV7-9 and TRBJ1-1; no definite D call. Trimming took 2 bases from V and 2 from J, leaving 3 bases between them. The CDR3 has 12 amino acids. Germline V gene lookup returns CDR1 SEHNR and CDR2 FQNEAQ (reference sequence). The CDR3 DNA sequence: TGTGCCAGCAGCTTAACAAACACTGAAGCTTTCTTT. This encodes CASSLTNTEAFF.

V gene TRBV5-4 combines with J gene TRBJ2-3, with 13 bases identical to TRBD2. J was trimmed by 0 bases and V by 4 bases; bases with no gene match: 5. The CDR3 runs 17 residues. CDR1 and CDR2 from the germline V gene are SGHNT and YYREEE (reference sequence). CDR3 region: CASSLRLAGGSTDTQYF. In nucleotides, the CDR3 is TGTGCCAGCAGCCTTAGACTAGCGGGGGGTAGCACAGATACGCAGTATTTT. Combining the CDR3 with reference TRBV5-4 and TRBJ2-3 gives the whole variable domain ETGVTQSPTHLIKTRGQQVTLRCSSQSGHNTVSWYQQALGQGPQFIFQYYREEENGRGNFPPRFSGLQFPNYSSELNVNALELDDSALYLCASSLRLAGGSTDTQYFGPGTRLTVL.

V and J are TRBV5-1 and TRBJ1-2; TRBD1 matches at 8 bases. CDR1 and CDR2 (germline): SGHRS, YFSETQ. Unmatched junction bases numbered 9, after V lost 7 bases and J lost 4 bases. This CDR3 has 14 residues. The chain's CDR3 is CASGIDRGSYGYTF. CDR3 DNA sequence: TGCGCCAGCGGCATTGACAGGGGAAGCTATGGCTACACCTTC.